The T cell receptor (beta chain) under discussion was sequenced for a study of blood T cells in healthy people across ages (dated by TCRdb to between 2015 and 2017). Notes on the research overall: In model experiments, template switching captured about one uniquely barcoded TCR beta cDNA molecule for every two T cells. Using deep sequencing normalized with unique cDNA molecular identifiers, the study measured how TCR beta repertoire diversity changes with age. The donors were split into four age groups: young (average 16 years), middle-aged (39), aged (approximately 60) and long-lived (under 85). To avoid experimental bias, donors of different ages were spread randomly across the sequencing lanes. Two additional independent replicas of 1 million unique cDNA reads from the same blood draw were analyzed for two donors (one aged 18 to 30 and one aged 80 or older). The paper's findings and limits, for the study overall: Observed TCR beta diversity correlated strongly with the percentage of naive T cells measured by flow cytometry. Total diversity estimates from one million sequenced T cells were considered lower bounds and underestimates. Because profiling used bulk unsorted PBMCs, naive and antigen-experienced compartments could not be compared conclusively. Because donor CMV infection status was unknown, age-related changes in expanded clonotypes were potentially confounded. As age increased, observed TCR beta diversity per million T cells dropped in a roughly linear way, and a significant reduction was already evident by age 40. Compared with the aged group, more naive CD4+ T cells, fewer expanded clones and increased TCR diversity were shown by the long-lived group, suggesting age selection.

Receptor libraries were prepared by 5' RACE. Instrument on record: Illumina HiSeq 2500. The second PCR ran for roughly 7 to 11 cycles and used a J-beta primer mix along with a sample-barcoded 5' primer. A template-switch 5' adaptor carrying 12 random nucleotides introduced a unique molecular identifier onto each TCR beta cDNA molecule. At least 2.5 million CDR3-containing paired-end reads were obtained from each sample. First-strand cDNA was synthesized from all RNA with the Mint cDNA synthesis kit, primed by a TRBC-specific oligonucleotide. All cDNA was treated with uracil-DNA glycosylase and then went through a first 18-cycle PCR with the universal primers M1SS and BC2_uni_R. The published analysis was carried out like this. Each sample was normalized by randomly selecting 1 million high-quality reads, each carrying a distinct molecular identifier. Instead of being binned into consensus sequences, reads with shared molecular identifiers were discarded. MiTCR, run with a Q25 quality threshold and the strictest error-elimination algorithm, handled CDR3 identification, clonotype clustering and error correction. A nonparametric unseen species model with Euler transformation was used to estimate a lower bound on total TCR beta diversity. The public reads were reprocessed in TCRdb via fastp at Q25 and MiXCR, keeping in-frame beta chains. Each CDR3 protein appears once, grouped with its most common genes and DNA. These V and J calls are TCRdb output, not the study's own analysis. This sample has about 640,000 distinct CDR3 sequences in its table, and 58% of those were observed once. Jointly, the top ten make up over 30% of the sample.

With regard to this clonotype: Which antigen it targets is not known. Qualities for individual bases were not recorded, and no much larger clone is one base off.

Trimming costs V 1 base and J 2 bases, and their ends lie 12 bases apart. The CDR3 runs 15 amino acids, cysteine and phenylalanine included. The read is trimmed to its CDR3 DNA, 45 bases read in frame from base 1. CDR1 is given as SEHNR and CDR2 as FQNEAQ, both from the germline V gene (reference sequence). The 40 or so donors, aged roughly 6 to 95 years, were systemically healthy Caucasian individuals from Russia. Around 10 milliliters of peripheral blood were drawn from each donor into EDTA-treated Vacutainer tubes. Ficoll-Paque density-gradient centrifugation was used to isolate PBMCs, with at least 6.5 million per sample. Trizol reagent was used to extract total RNA from PBMCs, with at least 6 micrograms per sample. Naive CD45RAhigh/CD27high T cell percentages were measured by flow cytometry on a PBMC aliquot from every donor.

Sequenced material: blood. Rearrangement joined TRBV7-9 to TRBJ2-7; no D gene can be assigned with confidence. The clonotype comes from a man aged 55-75 years in good health. Read as DNA, the sequence is TGTGCCAGCAGCTTAGAGGGTAGCCGCGCCTACGAGCAGTACTTC. This sequence encodes CASSLEGSRAYEQYF.